The entry below gives a single TCR beta chain sequence along with its context. The sample is drawn from a study of blood T cell repertoires in COVID-19. As for the study in general: The United States, Italy and Spain were the sources of the acute and convalescent COVID-19 samples.

Per the study methods: How many nucleated cells were present was estimated from reference gene primer amplification. Clones were read by immunoSEQ multiplex PCR, and TCRdb kept only the in-frame ones, dropping some. V, J and clone size were drawn from that table, and D and trimming were deduced from the DNA. The sample records a few hundred thousand clones, around 89% being singletons. Clinical histories supplied by participants themselves formed the basis of cohort assignment. Cohort 3 donors counted as recovered after two negative PCRs, clearance, or resolved symptoms. The CDR3 is 15 amino acids. CDR1 and CDR2 (germline): MDHEN, SYDVKM. V lost 3 bases, J lost 0 bases, and 9 bases lay in between.

The chain combines TRBV28 with TRBJ2-1, with D perhaps TRBD2 (6 bases). The sequence derives from a woman between 18 and 30 years old who had recovered from COVID-19. The specimen was PBMCs or T cells enriched from blood (not recorded which). CDR3 sequence (DNA): TGTGCCAGCAGTTTTGGGGGGAACTCCTACAATGAGCAGTTCTTC. Protein product: CASSFGGNSYNEQFF.